The rows below give T cell receptor beta chains drawn from one sample of a study of shared clonotypes between healthy human individuals. Assay: immunoSEQ multiplex PCR; the TCRdb copy retains only in-frame clones and omits some. The data contain 2,500,000 or so clones, approximately 90% of them seen just once; the ten biggest clones take up about 0.13%. The sample comprised naive CD4+ T cells sorted from blood. The receptors derive from a man aged 18-30 years in good health. CDR3s include the opening cysteine and the closing phenylalanine or tryptophan. A D gene is named only where the DNA matches it firmly. For some rows the clone size is stated as once, few or many, or as a class when expanded; others skip it.

size | D | J | V | DNA | CDR3
- | - | TRBJ2-5 | TRBV7-7 | TGTGCTAGCAGCTTAGCCCTAGGACTCCAAGAGACCCAGTACTTC | CASSLALGLQETQYF
- | - | TRBJ1-5 | TRBV6-1 | TGTGCCAGCAGTGAACCGAGGGGAGGGCCACCATATAGCAATCAGCCCCAGCATTTT | CASSEPRGGPPYSNQPQHF
- | TRBD1 | TRBJ2-5 | TRBV6-6 | TGTGCCAGCAGTCTAAGGGGACAGGGGGCAGGAGAGACCCAGTACTTC | CASSLRGQGAGETQYF
once | TRBD1 | TRBJ1-2 | TRBV30 | TGTGCCTGGAGTGCAGGGGGCGATTATAATGGCTACACCTTC | CAWSAGGDYNGYTF
- | - | TRBJ2-2 | TRBV18 | TGTGCCAGCTCACGACGGATGGAAAACACCGGGGAGCTGTTTTTT | CASSRRMENTGELFF
- | TRBD1 | TRBJ1-2 | TRBV10-3 | TGTGCCATCAGTGAGTCGGGACAGGGGACTAACTATGGCTACACCTTC | CAISESGQGTNYGYTF
- | - | TRBJ2-1 | TRBV6-4 | TGTGCCAGCAGTGACTCCGGGACTCCCCCGGAGCAGTTCTTC | CASSDSGTPPEQFF
- | - | TRBJ1-2 | TRBV29-1 | TGCAGCGTTGAGGGGACGGAGTCGTTATATGGCTACACCTTC | CSVEGTESLYGYTF
- | - | TRBJ2-1 | TRBV18 | TGTGCCAGCTCACCCGCCGGGACACCGTCCTACAATGAGCAGTTCTTC | CASSPAGTPSYNEQFF
- | TRBD1 | TRBJ1-1 | TRBV7-9 | TGTGCCAGCAGCTGGACGCGAGGACAGGGGGTTGAAGCTTTCTTT | CASSWTRGQGVEAFF
- | - | TRBJ1-1 | TRBV5-1 | TGCGCCAGCAGCTTGACCCCTGACAGAACGAACACTGAAGCTTTCTTT | CASSLTPDRTNTEAFF